The source of this T cell receptor beta chain is a study of graft-versus-host responses after intestinal transplantation (dated by TCRdb to the early 2020s). Concerning the study at large: The transplants that recipients received were multivisceral, liver-intestinal, or isolated intestinal. Every recipient was given anti-thymocyte globulin induction, followed by about 3 years of maintenance tacrolimus and steroids. Alloreactive clones were identified by sequencing pre-transplant mixed lymphocyte reaction products and comparing them with unstimulated pre-transplant donor and recipient T cells. A cohort of about two dozen intestinal transplant recipients, including one retransplant, was enrolled, and 3 patients lacking pretransplant specimens were excluded. Rather than going through the commercial service, samples from three later patients were sequenced in-house on an Illumina MiSeq and processed with MiXCR. Graft-versus-host and host-versus-graft alloreactive T cell clones were tracked in the graft, circulation and bone marrow after intestinal transplantation using bulk TCR-beta CDR3 sequencing. A peak of at least 4% donor T cells among recipient peripheral blood mononuclear cells was the definition used for donor T cell macrochimerism.

V is cut by 4 bases and J by 2 bases, and the space between the germline ends is 12 bases. Its CDR3 holds 15 amino acids, cysteine through phenylalanine. The DNA shown is the 45-base CDR3, in frame from base 1. CDR1 and CDR2, per the germline V gene (reference sequence), are MNHEY and SMNVEV. This specimen's time point label, interpreted: cells obtained before transplantation from donor or recipient. In the mixed lymphocyte reactions, about 200,000 CFSE-labeled pre-transplant responders were plated with about 200,000 irradiated violet-dye-labeled stimulators and cultured for more than five days. Proliferating CD3+CD4+CFSE-low and CD3+CD8+CFSE-low responder cells were FACS-sorted on a BD Influx sorter after the mixed lymphocyte reaction. Remarks on this clone: It has no much larger one-base neighbor in the sample; base qualities were not kept.

Findings and caveats that apply to the study as a whole: Patients with donor T cell macrochimerism had high GvH to HvG T cell clonal ratios in their allografts. Early after transplant, declines in HvG clones were associated with peak levels of circulating GvH clones. The relatively low number and heterogeneity of intestinal transplant patients limited the conclusions. GvH clones were found in recipient bone marrow, and some of the GvH clones appeared earlier in ileal mucosa or blood, which is consistent with an intestinal mucosal origin.

Library creation used the immunoSEQ multiplex PCR assay. In most patients, genomic DNA was isolated using the Qiagen DNeasy Blood and Tissue Kit and sent frozen to Adaptive Biotechnologies for TCR sequencing. For most patients, genomic DNA was subjected to high-throughput TCR-beta CDR3 sequencing by Adaptive Biotechnologies. The published analysis was carried out like this. Adaptive's ImmunoSEQ software was the source of the TCR sequencing data for around 20 patients, while three other patients were processed with MiXCR and VDJtools. CD4 versus CD8 sorting errors were corrected by removing sequences found in both subsets at a frequency ratio below 5:1. CDR3 nucleotide sequences shared by donor and recipient were removed because the origin of these sequences could not be assigned. To count as alloreactive, a clone needed at least 2-fold expansion over unstimulated cells and a minimum CFSE-low frequency of 0.002% (template counts) or 0.001% (read counts). Clones detected in sequenced pre-transplant spleen, lymph node, or MLR CFSE-low populations of the donor or recipient were defined as mappable. Cumulative frequency of alloreactive clones was calculated as a percentage of all sequences weighted by copy number. TCRdb holds this immuneACCESS table with in-frame rearrangements only. Some clones are missing; in checked studies, unresolved V genes explain under half, and the rest has no known cause. The V and J calls and the clone size are those of that table, but D and trimming were determined from the DNA. This sample holds under 15,000 clones; just under 35% were observed only once. The top ten constitute around 3% of the sample.

The sequences come from alloreactive CD8+ T cells from a mixed lymphocyte reaction culture, collected before intestinal transplant. This sample's cell subset or site label indicates: CFSE-low proliferating T cells sorted from roughly six-day pre-transplant mixed lymphocyte reaction (GvH or HvG direction). The sequence is built from TRBV27 and TRBJ2-1, with TRBD2 as a weak D call on 6 bases. This clonotype was sampled from a human patient who received an intestinal transplant. The CDR3 here reads CASSYDGSPYNEQFF. The bases are TGTGCCAGCAGTTATGACGGGAGCCCCTACAATGAGCAGTTCTTC.